The 24 T cell receptor beta chains presented below share a single source sample, sequenced in a study of cytomegalovirus exposure and HLA in healthy donors. PCR was performed using 60 Vbeta and 13 Jbeta primers. The data were produced by immunoSEQ multiplex PCR, yet TCRdb's version contains in-frame clones alone and is incomplete. The repertoire consists of more than 120,000 clones, with 75% to 90% occurring once and the leading ten covering 2.5% to 3%. The sample consisted of PBMCs. Every receptor here comes from a woman aged 25 to 39 in good health and CMV-seronegative.

V usage is TRBV7-2 and J usage is TRBJ1-1; D is ambiguous. The V end was cut by 2 bases, the J end by 2 bases, with 18 bases between. CDR3 length: 17 amino acids. CDR1 and CDR2 (germline): SGHTA, FQGNSA. The CDR3 here is CASSLNTMSRTNTEAFF. The CDR3, as DNA: TGTGCCAGCAGCTTAAATACCATGAGTCGAACCAACACTGAAGCTTTCTTT.

The genes are TRBV30 and TRBJ2-4, with D tentatively TRBD1 (5 bases). Germline V lookup: CDR1 GTSNPN, CDR2 SVGIG (reference sequence). V was cut by 0 bases and J by 7 bases, with 10 bases left in between. This CDR3 contains 13 residues. This CDR3 is CAWSVGDRNIQYF. The CDR3 DNA reads as TGTGCCTGGAGTGTAGGGGATCGTAACATTCAGTACTTC. Filled out from reference TRBV30 and TRBJ2-4, the complete variable domain reads SQTIHQWPATLVQPVGSPLSLECTVEGTSNPNLYWYRQAAGRGLQLLFYSVGIGQISSEVPQNLSASRPQDRQFILSSKKLLLSDSGFYLCAWSVGDRNIQYFGAGTRLSVL.

V usage is TRBV29-1 and J usage is TRBJ2-7; possible D gene TRBD1, 6 bases. CDR1 and CDR2 (germline): SQVTM, ANQGSEA. The V end lost 6 bases, the J end lost 6 bases, and 18 bases lay between the germline ends. CDR3 length: 13 residues. CDR3 sequence: CSVHERQASEQYF. CDR3 DNA sequence: TGCAGCGTCCACGAACGACAGGCAAGCGAGCAGTACTTC.

The CDR3 is CASSEGLAGVNTQYF. For the CDR3, the DNA is TGTGCCAGCAGCGAAGGACTAGCGGGAGTTAATACGCAGTATTTT. The chain joins TRBV7-7 to TRBJ2-3; 13 positions match TRBD2. The J segment lost 7 bases and the V segment lost 5 bases, leaving 6 bases of the junction unmatched. The CDR3 covers 15 residues. Germline V gene lookup returns CDR1 SSHAT and CDR2 FNYEAQ (reference sequence).

V and J are TRBV29-1 and TRBJ2-7; 9 bases are a match to TRBD1. CDR1 is SQVTM, CDR2 ANQGSEA, per germline. This CDR3 is 13 amino acids long. The J segment lost 7 bases and the V segment lost 6 bases, leaving 10 bases of the junction unmatched. This CDR3 is CSVPGTGMEEQYF. CDR3 bases: TGCAGCGTACCCGGGACAGGGATGGAGGAGCAGTACTTC.

The sample holds a few counts of this clone. The V gene is TRBV5-1, the J gene TRBJ1-3; D is undetermined. The CDR3 totals 16 residues. Trimming removed 2 bases at V and 0 bases at J, with 12 bases between. The germline V gene encodes CDR1 SGHRS and CDR2 YFSETQ. The CDR3 region is CASSLLERSSGNTIYF. In DNA, the CDR3 is TGCGCCAGCAGCTTATTAGAGAGGAGCTCTGGAAACACCATATATTTT.

The rearrangement joins TRBV11-2 to TRBJ2-2; D gene uncertain. The CDR3 is 13 residues long. CDR1 is SGHAT, CDR2 FQNNGV, per germline. Deletions cut 1 base from V and 5 bases from J, with 5 bases between. The CDR3 nucleotides read TGTGCCAGCAGCTTAGTGCGAACCGGGGAGCTGTTTTTT. It yields the protein CASSLVRTGELFF.

This clone was detected only a few times. The chain carries TRBV25-1 and TRBJ2-2; D is perhaps TRBD1 (6 bases). Germline loops: CDR1 MGHDK, CDR2 SYGVNS. The V end lost 4 bases, the J end lost 0 bases, and 12 bases lay between the germline ends. The CDR3 extends over 16 amino acids. The CDR3 DNA reads TGTGCCAGCAGTGCCGTACAGGGATCGAACACCGGGGAGCTGTTTTTT. Protein: CASSAVQGSNTGELFF.

The chain uses TRBV30 and TRBJ2-2; D is uncertain. The CDR3 totals 15 residues. The germline V gene has CDR1 GTSNPN and CDR2 SVGIG (reference sequence). Between the trimmed V and J ends, which lost 1 base and 2 bases, there was a span of 11 bases. The CDR3 coding sequence is TGTGCCTGGAGTGATAGCCCAGATAACACCGGGGAGCTGTTTTTT. Amino acid sequence: CAWSDSPDNTGELFF.

The chain has TRBV5-1 and TRBJ2-2, with TRBD1 as a possible D gene (6 bases). V was clipped by 0 bases and J by 2 bases, with 11 bases between them. The CDR3 has 16 residues. Germline CDR1 and CDR2: SGHRS and YFSETQ. CDR3 sequence: CASSLVTGSNTGELFF. The CDR3 DNA reads TGCGCCAGCAGCTTGGTTACAGGGTCTAACACCGGGGAGCTGTTTTTT.

The count of this clone is one. The chain carries TRBV18 and TRBJ2-1, with a weak D call TRBD2 (5 bases). This CDR3 comprises 15 residues. Germline V gives CDR1 KGHSH, CDR2 LQKENI. The V gene lost 5 bases and the J gene lost 6 bases, with 17 bases spanning the gap. The CDR3 here is CASSYSGALGNEQFF. In DNA form, the CDR3 reads TGTGCCAGCTCATACAGCGGTGCGTTGGGCAATGAGCAGTTCTTC.

As DNA, the CDR3 is TGTGCCAGCAGAAGATACGGGAAACAAGAGACCCAGTACTTC. Translated: CASRRYGKQETQYF. This chain joins TRBV5-4 and TRBJ2-5; D possibly corresponds to TRBD2 (5 bases). In germline, CDR1 is SGHNT, CDR2 YYREEE (reference sequence). The CDR3 has 14 amino acids. The ends were cut back, 5 bases at V and 2 bases at J, with 13 bases in the middle.

The rearrangement uses TRBV11-1 and TRBJ2-1; 7 bases line up with TRBD1. Germline values: CDR1 SGHAT, CDR2 FQDESV (reference sequence). V gave up 5 bases and J gave up 5 bases; unmatched junction bases: 9. This CDR3 has 15 amino acids. CDR3 sequence (DNA): TGTGCCAGCAGCCACAGGGGAAATCTCAACAATGAGCAGTTCTTC. Amino acids: CASSHRGNLNNEQFF.

The J gene is TRBJ2-7, the V gene TRBV28, with 8 bases fitting TRBD2. There are 15 residues in the CDR3. The J segment lost 2 bases and the V segment lost 6 bases, leaving 9 bases of the junction unmatched. Germline CDR1 MDHEN, CDR2 SYDVKM. The CDR3 DNA reads as TGTGCCAGCAGCCGGTGGGTAGCGGGAACCTACGAGCAGTACTTC. Amino acids: CASSRWVAGTYEQYF.

This chain uses TRBV2 with TRBJ2-7; 9 positions match TRBD1. This CDR3 contains 13 residues. Germline trimming cut 7 bases from V and 3 bases from J; bases unmatched to any gene: 4. CDR1 is SNHLY and CDR2 is FYNNEI in the germline V gene. The CDR3 bases are TGTGCCAGCAATTGGGACAGGGACTACGAGCAGTACTTC. As protein: CASNWDRDYEQYF.

The V call is TRBV28, the J call TRBJ1-2; D ambiguous. The V gene lost 2 bases and the J gene lost 2 bases, with 6 bases spanning the gap. The CDR3 spans 13 residues. Germline assignment: CDR1 MDHEN and CDR2 SYDVKM. The CDR3 region has the DNA TGTGCCAGCAGTTTAGGCGGCAACTATGGCTACACCTTC. It encodes CASSLGGNYGYTF.

The gene calls are TRBV18 and TRBJ2-7; TRBD2 might be the D (6 bases). The CDR3 covers 13 residues. Germline V CDR1 and CDR2: KGHSH, LQKENI. Trimming shortened V by 2 bases and J by 4 bases, and 9 bases separated the two germline ends. The CDR3 bases are TGTGCCAGCTCACCAGGGACTTCTTACGAGCAGTACTTC. Translating it yields CASSPGTSYEQYF.

This chain connects TRBV15 to TRBJ1-2; D possibly corresponds to TRBD1 (6 bases). V lost 8 bases and J 0 bases, leaving 10 bases between the germline ends. Germline V gene lookup returns CDR1 LNHNV and CDR2 YYDKDF (reference sequence). The CDR3 loop spans 13 amino acids. The CDR3 DNA sequence: TGTGCCACCCGGGGGGCGCCTAACTATGGCTACACCTTC. Protein product: CATRGAPNYGYTF. Full variable domain (outside the CDR3, taken from reference TRBV15 and TRBJ1-2): DAMVIQNPRYQVTQFGKPVTLSCSQTLNHNVMYWYQQKSSQAPKLLFHYYDKDFNNEADTPDNFQSRRPNTSFCFLDIRSPGLGDTAMYLCATRGAPNYGYTFGSGTRLTVV.

The J gene is TRBJ1-2, the V gene TRBV6-5; no reliable D call. The CDR3 runs 14 residues. Trimming stripped 0 bases from V and 3 bases from J, with 8 bases between. CDR1 is MNHEY, CDR2 SVGAGI, per germline. The CDR3 loop is CASSYSQQHYGYTF. CDR3 in DNA: TGTGCCAGCAGTTACTCTCAACAGCACTATGGCTACACCTTC.

V is TRBV6-1 and J is TRBJ2-7; 11 bases are a match to TRBD2. The germline CDR1 and CDR2 sequences are MNHNS and SASEGT. This CDR3 region has 19 residues. V dropped 4 bases and J dropped 3; count of bases not matched to a gene: 17. CDR3 coding DNA: TGTGCCAGCAGTGGGGGGGGAAAACTAGCGGGAGAGAACCGCTACGAGCAGTACTTC. Its translation: CASSGGGKLAGENRYEQYF.

The chain combines TRBV6-6 with TRBJ1-5, with 10 positions matching TRBD1. Germline V gene sequence: CDR1 MNHNY, CDR2 SVGAGI (reference sequence). V lost 5 bases to trimming and J lost 3 bases; unmatched junction nucleotides: 4. The CDR3 runs to 15 residues. This CDR3 is CASSRQGADNQPQHF. The CDR3 DNA is TGTGCCAGCAGTAGACAGGGGGCGGACAATCAGCCCCAGCATTTT.

This chain connects TRBV7-3 to TRBJ2-2; 8 bases match TRBD1. With V trimmed by 2 bases and J by 4 bases, 3 bases remained unmatched. Per germline, CDR1 SGHTA and CDR2 FQGTGA. The CDR3 sequence is 15 residues long. The CDR3 here is CASSLQGASTGELFF. The CDR3 DNA is TGTGCCAGCAGCTTACAGGGGGCGTCCACCGGGGAGCTGTTTTTT.

The chain couples TRBV7-9 to TRBJ1-1; D is unclear. In germline, CDR1 is SEHNR, CDR2 FQNEAQ (reference sequence). Trimming pared 1 base from V and 5 bases from J, leaving 11 bases between. This CDR3 has 14 amino acids. This CDR3 reads CASSLGLRETEAFF. In DNA, the CDR3 is TGTGCCAGCAGCTTAGGGCTCCGGGAAACTGAAGCTTTCTTT. Full variable domain (remainder filled in from reference TRBV7-9 and TRBJ1-1): DTGVSQNPRHKITKRGQNVTFRCDPISEHNRLYWYRQTLGQGPEFLTYFQNEAQLEKSRLLSDRFSAERPKGSFSTLEIQRTEQGDSAMYLCASSLGLRETEAFFGQGTRLTVV.

As concerns this clone: The sample holds other DNA sequences that translate to the same CDR3. The J gene is TRBJ1-5, the V gene TRBV5-1; 9 nucleotides align to TRBD1. Germline V gene sequence: CDR1 SGHRS, CDR2 YFSETQ. The CDR3 consists of 15 residues. V dropped 0 bases and J dropped 5; count of bases not matched to a gene: 3. This CDR3 is CASSLGGQGHQPQHF. The CDR3 DNA sequence: TGCGCCAGCAGCTTGGGTGGACAGGGGCATCAGCCCCAGCATTTT.